This T cell receptor beta chain was recovered during a study of spatial heterogeneity in lung cancer. Study-level findings and limits: Expanded alpha and beta TCR counts within tumors tracked tumor mutation counts.

The time point denotes: sample taken at primary tumor resection. This clonotype is labeled medium-sized. As yet, its antigen is unknown. This beta chain slipped into a library made for alpha chains as a stray read, so its size is not meaningful. With 0 bases clipped from V and 1 base from J, the junction kept 7 bases outside the gene matches. Germline V gives CDR1 SGHRS, CDR2 YFSETQ. This CDR3 spans 17 amino acids. One entry per CDR3 protein results from TCRdb running MiXCR on the 5' RACE reads. Of some 16,000 distinct CDR3 sequences in the sample, about 6.7% are singletons; the top ten hold about 20%.

The chain has TRBV5-1 and TRBJ1-1, with 9 positions matching TRBD1. Material: lung tumor tissue, obtained at surgery. This receptor was obtained from a female donor with early-stage non-small cell lung cancer. CDR3 coding DNA: TGCGCCAGCAGCTTGGGAGCGGGACAGGGATCGAACACTGAAGCTTTCTTT. It translates to CASSLGAGQGSNTEAFF. Using reference TRBV5-1 and TRBJ1-1 for the parts outside the CDR3, the full variable domain is KAGVTQTPRYLIKTRGQQVTLSCSPISGHRSVSWYQQTPGQGLQFLFEYFSETQRNKGNFPGRFSGRQFSNSRSEMNVSTLELGDSALYLCASSLGAGQGSNTEAFFGQGTRLTVV.